Listed here are 10 T cell receptor beta chains from one sample, sequenced in a study of beta chain features in type 1 diabetes. The study, taken as a whole, reports: Across all four CD4+ subsets, people with type 1 diabetes showed modestly shorter TCRB CDR3s.

For these TCRs, the target antigens are not known. Of the isolated RNA, all was reverse transcribed, and so the sequenced material was expressed TCRB transcripts. Assay used: immunoSEQ multiplex PCR; TCRdb lists only in-frame clones, some missing. The sample includes about 660,000 clones, around an eighth of them seen just once. Input material: naive CD4+ T cells from blood. These receptors came from a man aged 18-30 years with type 1 diabetes.

Regarding this clone: The identical CDR3 is also encoded by other nucleotide sequences in the sample. V and J are TRBV7-2 and TRBJ2-4; D perhaps matches TRBD2 (5 bases). Looked up from germline, CDR1 is SGHTA and CDR2 is FQGNSA. V gave up 2 bases and J gave up 0 bases, with 11 bases separating them. The CDR3 has 16 amino acids. The CDR3 is CASSLRTGIAKNIQYF. In DNA form, the CDR3 reads TGTGCCAGCAGCTTACGGACGGGGATAGCCAAAAACATTCAGTACTTC.

The chain links TRBV5-1 to TRBJ2-1; either TRBD1 or TRBD2 may fit D (6 bases each). Germline V gene data show CDR1 as SGHRS and CDR2 as YFSETQ. Trimming took 5 bases from V and 0 from J, leaving 12 bases between them. The length of the CDR3 is 15 residues. The CDR3 spells CASREGVSSYNEQFF. The DNA for the CDR3 is TGCGCCAGCAGGGAGGGGGTTTCCTCCTACAATGAGCAGTTCTTC.

This clone was found a few times. The chain links TRBV7-9 to TRBJ1-5; no clear D. There are 15 residues in the CDR3. V was clipped by 4 bases and J by 0 bases, with 10 bases between them. Per germline, CDR1 SEHNR and CDR2 FQNEAQ (reference sequence). The CDR3 protein is CASSSETVSNQPQHF. The CDR3, as DNA: TGTGCCAGCAGCTCCGAAACGGTTAGCAATCAGCCCCAGCATTTT.

V gene TRBV30 combines with J gene TRBJ1-1; no firm D call. The germline gives CDR1 GTSNPN, CDR2 SVGIG (reference sequence). This CDR3 has 13 amino acids. Trimming took off 1 base at V and 5 bases at J, with 11 bases between the two ends. In DNA, the CDR3 is TGTGCCTGGAGTGCGTTAGAGTTTACTGAAGCTTTCTTT. Its protein is CAWSALEFTEAFF.

The rearrangement links TRBV2 to TRBJ2-3; D could derive from TRBD1 or TRBD2 (5 bases each). CDR3 size: 14 residues. Germline values: CDR1 SNHLY, CDR2 FYNNEI. Trimming left V 3 bases short and J 1 base short, with 8 bases between. DNA of the CDR3: TGTGCCAGCAGTGATCGAGGGGGCACAGATACGCAGTATTTT. Translation gives CASSDRGGTDTQYF.

The chain's CDR3 is CATSSSPGRRPWSNQPQHF. CDR3 bases: TGTGCCACCAGCAGTTCCCCGGGACGGCGACCCTGGAGCAATCAGCCCCAGCATTTT. The rearrangement joins TRBV15 to TRBJ1-5, with a possible D match to TRBD1 (5 bases). Germline V gene sequence: CDR1 LNHNV, CDR2 YYDKDF (reference sequence). V lost 3 bases and J lost 1, with 22 bases in between. The CDR3 has 19 amino acids.

V gene TRBV30 combines with J gene TRBJ2-1, with D perhaps TRBD2 (5 bases). V lost 2 bases and J 10 bases, leaving 15 bases between the germline ends. The length of the CDR3 is 13 residues. The germline gives CDR1 GTSNPN, CDR2 SVGIG (reference sequence). The CDR3 region has the DNA TGTGCCTGGAGTAAACGAACTTCGGGGGAGCAGTTCTTC. It translates to CAWSKRTSGEQFF.

This clone came up a few times. This sample includes further DNA sequences coding for the same CDR3. This chain links TRBV2 with TRBJ1-5; TRBD1 aligns across 10 bases. CDR1 and CDR2 from the germline V gene are SNHLY and FYNNEI. V was clipped by 6 bases and J by 7 bases; unmatched bases: 6. The CDR3 is 14 residues long. As DNA, the CDR3 is TGTGCCAGCAGCGGGACAGGGGAGAACCAGCCCCAGCATTTT. Its protein is CASSGTGENQPQHF.

This clone came up a few times. The V gene is TRBV4-2, the J gene TRBJ1-5; TRBD1 matches 8 bases. Trimming took 1 base from V and 4 from J; bases not matched to a gene: 3. The germline V gene has CDR1 LGHNA and CDR2 YNFKEQ. The CDR3 length is 15 residues. The CDR3 loop is CASSQVTGGNQPQHF. In DNA, the CDR3 is TGTGCCAGCAGCCAAGTTACAGGGGGGAATCAGCCCCAGCATTTT.

This sequence joins TRBV15 and TRBJ1-1; D unresolved. The V end lost 1 base, the J end lost 5 bases, and 5 bases lay between the germline ends. CDR1 LNHNV and CDR2 YYDKDF come from the germline V gene (reference sequence). CDR3 size: 12 residues. The CDR3 bases are TGTGCCACCAGCAGAGTGGGTACTGAAGCTTTCTTT. Residues: CATSRVGTEAFF.